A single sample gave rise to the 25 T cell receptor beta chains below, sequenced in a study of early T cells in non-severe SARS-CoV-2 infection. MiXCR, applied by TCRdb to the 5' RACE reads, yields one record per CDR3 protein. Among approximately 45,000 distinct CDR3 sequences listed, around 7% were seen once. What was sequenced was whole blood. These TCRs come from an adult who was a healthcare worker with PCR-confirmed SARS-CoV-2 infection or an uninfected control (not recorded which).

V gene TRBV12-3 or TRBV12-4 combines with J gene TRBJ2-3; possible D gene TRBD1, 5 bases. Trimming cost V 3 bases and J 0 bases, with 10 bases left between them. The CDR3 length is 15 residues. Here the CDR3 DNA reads TGTGCCAGCAGTTTTCGGCAGGGCAGCACAGATACGCAGTATTTT. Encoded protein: CASSFRQGSTDTQYF.

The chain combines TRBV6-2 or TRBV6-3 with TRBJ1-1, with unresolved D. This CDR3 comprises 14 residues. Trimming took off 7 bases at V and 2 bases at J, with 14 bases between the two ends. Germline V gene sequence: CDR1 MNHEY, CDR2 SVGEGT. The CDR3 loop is CASTPNRPNTEAFF. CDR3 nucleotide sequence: TGTGCCAGCACTCCCAATCGTCCCAACACTGAAGCTTTCTTT.

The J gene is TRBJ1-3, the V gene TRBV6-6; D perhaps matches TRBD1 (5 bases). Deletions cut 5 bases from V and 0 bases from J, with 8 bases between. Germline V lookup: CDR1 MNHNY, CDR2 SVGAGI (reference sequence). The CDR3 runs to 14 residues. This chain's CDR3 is CASSIGHSGNTIYF. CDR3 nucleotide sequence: TGTGCCAGCAGTATAGGACACTCTGGAAACACCATATATTTT.

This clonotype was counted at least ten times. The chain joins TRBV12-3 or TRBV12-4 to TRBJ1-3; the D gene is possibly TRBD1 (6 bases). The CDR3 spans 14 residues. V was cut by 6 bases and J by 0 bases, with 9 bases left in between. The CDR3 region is CASRTGPSGNTIYF. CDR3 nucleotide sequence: TGTGCCAGCAGGACAGGTCCCTCTGGAAACACCATATATTTT.

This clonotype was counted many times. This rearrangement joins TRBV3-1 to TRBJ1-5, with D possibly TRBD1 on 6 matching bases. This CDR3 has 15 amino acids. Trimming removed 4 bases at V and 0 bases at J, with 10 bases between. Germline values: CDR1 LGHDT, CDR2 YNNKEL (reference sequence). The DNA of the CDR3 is TGTGCCAGCAGCCGTGGGGGCAGTAGCAATCAGCCCCAGCATTTT. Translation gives CASSRGGSSNQPQHF. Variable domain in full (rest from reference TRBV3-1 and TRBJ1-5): DTAVSQTPKYLVTQMGNDKSIKCEQNLGHDTMYWYKQDSKKFLKIMFSYNNKELIINETVPNRFSPKSPDKAHLNLHINSLELGDSAVYFCASSRGGSSNQPQHFGDGTRLSIL.

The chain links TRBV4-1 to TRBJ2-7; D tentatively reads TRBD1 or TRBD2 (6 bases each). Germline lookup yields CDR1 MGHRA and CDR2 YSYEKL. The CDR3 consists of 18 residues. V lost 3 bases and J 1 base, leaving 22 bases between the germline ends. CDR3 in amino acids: CASSQMGAVRDLSYEQYF. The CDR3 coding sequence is TGCGCCAGCAGCCAGATGGGGGCTGTCCGGGACTTATCCTACGAGCAGTACTTC.

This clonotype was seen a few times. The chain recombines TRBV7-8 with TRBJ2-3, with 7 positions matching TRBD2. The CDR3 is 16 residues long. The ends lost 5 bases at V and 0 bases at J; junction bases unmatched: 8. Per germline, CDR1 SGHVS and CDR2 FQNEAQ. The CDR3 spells CASSERDYLSTDTQYF. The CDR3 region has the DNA TGTGCCAGCAGCGAACGGGACTACCTAAGCACAGATACGCAGTATTTT.

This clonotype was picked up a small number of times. CDR3 bases: TGTGCCAGCAGCAGGGGACGCACTGAAGCTTTCTTT. Its translation is CASSRGRTEAFF. This chain joins TRBV7-6 and TRBJ1-1; possible D gene TRBD1, 5 bases. The germline V and J ends were trimmed by 5 bases and 4 bases, with 8 bases remaining between them. Per the germline V gene, CDR1 is SGHVS and CDR2 is FNYEAQ. The CDR3 extends over 12 amino acids. Full variable domain (missing parts from reference TRBV7-6 and TRBJ1-1): GAGVSQSPRYKVTKRGQDVALRCDPISGHVSLYWYRQALGQGPEFLTYFNYEAQQDKSGLPNDRFSAERPEGSISTLTIQRTEQRDSAMYRCASSRGRTEAFFGQGTRLTVV.

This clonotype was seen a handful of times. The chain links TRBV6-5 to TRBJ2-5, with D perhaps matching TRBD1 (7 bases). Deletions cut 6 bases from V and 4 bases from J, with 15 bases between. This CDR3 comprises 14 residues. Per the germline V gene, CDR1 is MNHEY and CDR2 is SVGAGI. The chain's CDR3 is CASRPGGSGETQYF. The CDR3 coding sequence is TGTGCCAGCAGACCAGGGGGGAGTGGAGAGACCCAGTACTTC.

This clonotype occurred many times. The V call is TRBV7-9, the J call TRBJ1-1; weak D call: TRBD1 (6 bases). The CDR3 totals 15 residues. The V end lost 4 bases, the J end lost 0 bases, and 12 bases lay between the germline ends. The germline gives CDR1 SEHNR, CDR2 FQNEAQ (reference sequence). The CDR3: CASSWGLTLNTEAFF. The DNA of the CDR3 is TGTGCCAGCAGCTGGGGGCTCACCCTGAACACTGAAGCTTTCTTT.

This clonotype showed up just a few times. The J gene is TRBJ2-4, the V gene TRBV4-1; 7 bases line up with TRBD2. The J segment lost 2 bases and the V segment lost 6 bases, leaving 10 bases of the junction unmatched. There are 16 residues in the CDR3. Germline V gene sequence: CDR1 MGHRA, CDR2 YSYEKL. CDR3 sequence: CASSSVGRGTKNIQYF. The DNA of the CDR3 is TGCGCCAGCAGTTCGGTGGGGAGGGGAACCAAAAACATTCAGTACTTC.

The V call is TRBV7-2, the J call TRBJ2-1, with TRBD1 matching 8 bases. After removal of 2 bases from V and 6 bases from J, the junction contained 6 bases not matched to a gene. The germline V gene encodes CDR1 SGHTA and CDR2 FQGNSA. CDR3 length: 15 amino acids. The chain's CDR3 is CASSLWTGISNEQFF. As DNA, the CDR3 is TGTGCCAGCAGCTTATGGACAGGGATTTCCAATGAGCAGTTCTTC.

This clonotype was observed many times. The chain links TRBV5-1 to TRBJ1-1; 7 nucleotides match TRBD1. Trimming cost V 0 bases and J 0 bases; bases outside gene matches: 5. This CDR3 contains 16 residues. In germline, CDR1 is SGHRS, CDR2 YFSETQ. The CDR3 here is CASSLEPTGMNTEAFF. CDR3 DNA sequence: TGCGCCAGCAGCTTGGAGCCGACAGGGATGAACACTGAAGCTTTCTTT. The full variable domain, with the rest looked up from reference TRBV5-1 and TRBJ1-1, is KAGVTQTPRYLIKTRGQQVTLSCSPISGHRSVSWYQQTPGQGLQFLFEYFSETQRNKGNFPGRFSGRQFSNSRSEMNVSTLELGDSALYLCASSLEPTGMNTEAFFGQGTRLTVV.

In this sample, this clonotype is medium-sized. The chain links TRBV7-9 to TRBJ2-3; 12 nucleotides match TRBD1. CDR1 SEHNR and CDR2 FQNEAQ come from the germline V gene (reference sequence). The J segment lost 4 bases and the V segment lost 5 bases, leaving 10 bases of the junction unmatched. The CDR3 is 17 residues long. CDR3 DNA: TGTGCCAGCAGCCCCAGACCCGGGACAGGGGGCGCAGATACGCAGTATTTT. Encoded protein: CASSPRPGTGGADTQYF.

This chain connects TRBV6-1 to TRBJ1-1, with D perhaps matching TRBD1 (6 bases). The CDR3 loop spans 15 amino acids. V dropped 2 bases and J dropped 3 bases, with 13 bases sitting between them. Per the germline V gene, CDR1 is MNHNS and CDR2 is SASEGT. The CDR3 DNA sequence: TGTGCCAGCAGTGAATGGGGGGGCCTCTACACTGAAGCTTTCTTT. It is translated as CASSEWGGLYTEAFF.

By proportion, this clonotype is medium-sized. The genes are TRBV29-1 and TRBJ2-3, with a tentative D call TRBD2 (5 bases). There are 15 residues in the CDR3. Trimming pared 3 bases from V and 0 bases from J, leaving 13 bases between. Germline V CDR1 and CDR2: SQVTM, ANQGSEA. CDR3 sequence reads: CSVELAGRSTDTQYF. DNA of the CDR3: TGCAGCGTTGAGCTAGCCGGGCGAAGCACAGATACGCAGTATTTT.

The CDR3 loop is CASSLGTARYNEQFF. In nucleotides, the CDR3 is TGTGCCAGCAGCCTTGGGACGGCTAGGTACAATGAGCAGTTCTTC. The chain couples TRBV4-2 to TRBJ2-1, with D tentatively TRBD1 or TRBD2 (5 bases each). The germline V gene has CDR1 LGHNA and CDR2 YNFKEQ. Trimming cost V 4 bases and J 4 bases, with 14 bases left between them. The CDR3 is made up of 15 amino acids.

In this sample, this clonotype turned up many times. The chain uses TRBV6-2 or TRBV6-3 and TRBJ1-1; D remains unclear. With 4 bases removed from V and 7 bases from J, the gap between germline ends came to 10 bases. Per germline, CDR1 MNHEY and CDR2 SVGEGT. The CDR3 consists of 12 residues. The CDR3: CASSSSGLEAFF. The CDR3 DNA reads TGTGCCAGCAGTTCCTCGGGTCTTGAAGCTTTCTTT.

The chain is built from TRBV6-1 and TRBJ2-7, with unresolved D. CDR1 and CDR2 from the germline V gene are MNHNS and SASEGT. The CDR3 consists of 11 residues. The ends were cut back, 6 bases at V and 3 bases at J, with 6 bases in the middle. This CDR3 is CASRDNYEQYF. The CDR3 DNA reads TGTGCCAGCAGAGACAACTACGAGCAGTACTTC.

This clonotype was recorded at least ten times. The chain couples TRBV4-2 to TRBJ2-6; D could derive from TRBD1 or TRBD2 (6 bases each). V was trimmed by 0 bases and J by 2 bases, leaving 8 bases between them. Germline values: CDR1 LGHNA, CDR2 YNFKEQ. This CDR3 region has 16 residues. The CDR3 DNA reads TGTGCCAGCAGCCAAGAGGAGGGGGCTGGGGCCAACGTCCTGACTTTC. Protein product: CASSQEEGAGANVLTF.

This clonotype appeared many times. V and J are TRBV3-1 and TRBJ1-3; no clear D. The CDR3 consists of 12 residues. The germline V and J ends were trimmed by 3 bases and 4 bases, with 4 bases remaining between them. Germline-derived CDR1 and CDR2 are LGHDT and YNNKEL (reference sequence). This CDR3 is CASSQAGNTIYF. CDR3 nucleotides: TGTGCCAGCAGCCAGGCCGGAAACACCATATATTTT.

DNA of the CDR3: TGTGCCAGCAGTTACAGCCGCTCCTACGAGCAGTACTTC. Translating gives CASSYSRSYEQYF. The chain is built from TRBV6-5 and TRBJ2-7; D not resolved. The CDR3 spans 13 residues. The germline gives CDR1 MNHEY, CDR2 SVGAGI. V was trimmed by 2 bases and J by 0 bases, leaving 5 bases between them.

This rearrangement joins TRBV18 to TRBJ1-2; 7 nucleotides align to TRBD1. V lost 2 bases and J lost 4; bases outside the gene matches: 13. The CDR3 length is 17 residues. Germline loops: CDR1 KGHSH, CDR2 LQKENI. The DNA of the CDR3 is TGTGCCAGCTCACCAGGTCTGCCAGGGGGTACTACCTATGGCTACACCTTC. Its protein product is CASSPGLPGGTTYGYTF.

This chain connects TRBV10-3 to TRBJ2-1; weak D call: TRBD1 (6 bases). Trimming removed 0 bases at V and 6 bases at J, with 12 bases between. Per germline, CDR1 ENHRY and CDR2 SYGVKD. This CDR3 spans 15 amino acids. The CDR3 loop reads CAISESQGQGNEQFF. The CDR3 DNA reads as TGTGCCATCAGTGAGTCTCAGGGGCAGGGCAATGAGCAGTTCTTC.

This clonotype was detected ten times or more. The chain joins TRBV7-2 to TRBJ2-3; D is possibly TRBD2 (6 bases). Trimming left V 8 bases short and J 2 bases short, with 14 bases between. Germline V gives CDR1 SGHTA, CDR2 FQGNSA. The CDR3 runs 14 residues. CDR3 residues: CASGRDSHTDTQYF. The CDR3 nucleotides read TGTGCCAGCGGCCGGGACTCTCACACAGATACGCAGTATTTT. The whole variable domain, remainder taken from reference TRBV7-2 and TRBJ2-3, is GAGVSQSPSNKVTEKGKDVELRCDPISGHTALYWYRQSLGQGLEFLIYFQGNSAPDKSGLPSDRFSAERTGGSVSTLTIQRTQQEDSAVYLCASGRDSHTDTQYFGPGTRLTVL.